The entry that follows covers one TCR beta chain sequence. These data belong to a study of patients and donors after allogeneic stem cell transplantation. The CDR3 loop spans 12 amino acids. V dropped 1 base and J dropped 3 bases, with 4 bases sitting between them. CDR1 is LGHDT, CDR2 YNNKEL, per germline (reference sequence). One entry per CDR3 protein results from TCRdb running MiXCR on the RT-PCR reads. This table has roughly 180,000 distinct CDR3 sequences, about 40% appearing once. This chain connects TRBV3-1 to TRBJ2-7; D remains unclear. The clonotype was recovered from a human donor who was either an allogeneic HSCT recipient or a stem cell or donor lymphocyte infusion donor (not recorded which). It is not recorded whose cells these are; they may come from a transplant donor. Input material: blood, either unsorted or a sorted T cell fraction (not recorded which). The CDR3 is CASSQGLYEQYF. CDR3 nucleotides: TGTGCCAGCAGCCAAGGACTCTACGAGCAGTACTTC.